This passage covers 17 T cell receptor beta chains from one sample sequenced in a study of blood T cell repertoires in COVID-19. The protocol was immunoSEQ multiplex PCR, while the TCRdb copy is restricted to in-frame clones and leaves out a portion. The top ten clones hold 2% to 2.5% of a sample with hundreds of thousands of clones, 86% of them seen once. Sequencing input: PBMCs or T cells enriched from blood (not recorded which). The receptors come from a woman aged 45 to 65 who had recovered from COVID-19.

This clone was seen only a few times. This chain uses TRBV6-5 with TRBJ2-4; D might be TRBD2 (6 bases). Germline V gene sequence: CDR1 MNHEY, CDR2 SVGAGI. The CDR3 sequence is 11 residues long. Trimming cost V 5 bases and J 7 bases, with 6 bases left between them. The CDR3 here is CASSRGNIQYF. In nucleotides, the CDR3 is TGTGCCAGCAGTCGGGGGAACATTCAGTACTTC.

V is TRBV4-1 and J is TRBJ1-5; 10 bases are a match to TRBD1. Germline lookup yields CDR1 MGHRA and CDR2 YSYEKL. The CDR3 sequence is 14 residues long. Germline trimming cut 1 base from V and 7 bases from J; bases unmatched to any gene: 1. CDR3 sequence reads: CASSQGTGGQPQHF. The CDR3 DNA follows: TGCGCCAGCAGCCAAGGGACAGGGGGGCAGCCCCAGCATTTT.

CDR3 residues: CASSPSWTSGGVTDTQYF. The DNA for the CDR3 is TGTGCCAGCAGCCCATCGTGGACTAGCGGGGGAGTAACAGATACGCAGTATTTT. The V call is TRBV11-2, the J call TRBJ2-3, with 13 bases matching TRBD2. The CDR3 consists of 18 residues. In germline, CDR1 is SGHAT, CDR2 FQNNGV. V shed 5 bases, J shed 3 bases, and the junction held 11 bases outside the gene matches.

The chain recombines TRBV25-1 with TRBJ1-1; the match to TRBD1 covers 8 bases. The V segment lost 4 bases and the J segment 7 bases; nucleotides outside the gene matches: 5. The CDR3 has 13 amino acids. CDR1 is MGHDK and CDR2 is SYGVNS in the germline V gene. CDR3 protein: CASSAGQGLEAFF. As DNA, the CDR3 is TGTGCCAGCAGTGCCGGACAGGGCCTTGAAGCTTTCTTT.

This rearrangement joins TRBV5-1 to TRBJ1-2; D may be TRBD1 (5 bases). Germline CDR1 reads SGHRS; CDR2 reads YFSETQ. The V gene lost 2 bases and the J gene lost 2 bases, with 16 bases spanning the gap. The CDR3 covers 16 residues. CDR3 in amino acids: CASSLWRGGRNYGYTF. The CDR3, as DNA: TGCGCCAGCAGCTTATGGAGGGGAGGGAGAAACTATGGCTACACCTTC. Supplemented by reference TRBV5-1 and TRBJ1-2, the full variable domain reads KAGVTQTPRYLIKTRGQQVTLSCSPISGHRSVSWYQQTPGQGLQFLFEYFSETQRNKGNFPGRFSGRQFSNSRSEMNVSTLELGDSALYLCASSLWRGGRNYGYTFGSGTRLTVV.

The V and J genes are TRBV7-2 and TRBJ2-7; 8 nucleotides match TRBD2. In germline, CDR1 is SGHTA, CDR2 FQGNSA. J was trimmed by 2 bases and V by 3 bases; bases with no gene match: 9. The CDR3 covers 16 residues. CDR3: CASSFWTSLPTYEQYF. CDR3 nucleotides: TGTGCCAGCAGCTTTTGGACTAGCCTACCAACCTACGAGCAGTACTTC.

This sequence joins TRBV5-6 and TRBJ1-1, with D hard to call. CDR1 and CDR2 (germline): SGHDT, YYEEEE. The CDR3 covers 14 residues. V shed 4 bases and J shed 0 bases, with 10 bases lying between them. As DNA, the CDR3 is TGTGCCAGCAGCCTAAACTTCATGAACACTGAAGCTTTCTTT. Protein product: CASSLNFMNTEAFF.

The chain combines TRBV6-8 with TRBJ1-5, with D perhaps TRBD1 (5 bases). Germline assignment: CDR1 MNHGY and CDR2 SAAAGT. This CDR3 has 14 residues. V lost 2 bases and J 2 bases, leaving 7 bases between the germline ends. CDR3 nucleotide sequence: TGTGCCAGCAGTTACCCGGGGGGCAATCAGCCCCAGCATTTT. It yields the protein CASSYPGGNQPQHF.

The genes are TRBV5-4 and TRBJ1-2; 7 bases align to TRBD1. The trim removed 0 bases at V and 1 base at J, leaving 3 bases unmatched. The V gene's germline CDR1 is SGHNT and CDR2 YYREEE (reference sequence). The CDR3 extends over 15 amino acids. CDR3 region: CASSLGDRDNYGYTF. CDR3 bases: TGTGCCAGCAGCTTGGGTGACAGGGATAACTATGGCTACACCTTC.

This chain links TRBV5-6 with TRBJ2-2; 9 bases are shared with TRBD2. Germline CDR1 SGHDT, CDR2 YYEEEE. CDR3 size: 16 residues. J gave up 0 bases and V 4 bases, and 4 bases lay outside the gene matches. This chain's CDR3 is CASSLLAGPNTGELFF. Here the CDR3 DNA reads TGTGCCAGCAGCCTCCTAGCGGGGCCGAACACCGGGGAGCTGTTTTTT.

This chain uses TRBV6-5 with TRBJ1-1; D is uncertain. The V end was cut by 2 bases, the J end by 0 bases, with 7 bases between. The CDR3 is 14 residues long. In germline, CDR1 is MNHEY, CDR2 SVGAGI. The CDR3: CASSYGDLNTEAFF. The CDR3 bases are TGTGCCAGCAGTTACGGAGATTTGAACACTGAAGCTTTCTTT.

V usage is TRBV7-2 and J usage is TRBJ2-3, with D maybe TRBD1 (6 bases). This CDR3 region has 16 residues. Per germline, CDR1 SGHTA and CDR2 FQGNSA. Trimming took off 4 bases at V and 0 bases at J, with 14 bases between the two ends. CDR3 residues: CASSYDGQLSTDTQYF. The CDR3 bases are TGTGCCAGCAGCTACGATGGACAGCTTAGCACAGATACGCAGTATTTT.

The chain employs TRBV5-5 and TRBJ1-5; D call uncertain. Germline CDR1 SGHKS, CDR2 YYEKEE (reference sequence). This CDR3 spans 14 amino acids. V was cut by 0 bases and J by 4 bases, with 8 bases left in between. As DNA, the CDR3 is TGTGCCAGCAGCTTGGCCGGGGATAATCAGCCCCAGCATTTT. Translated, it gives CASSLAGDNQPQHF. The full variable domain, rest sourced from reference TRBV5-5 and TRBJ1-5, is DAGVTQSPTHLIKTRGQQVTLRCSPISGHKSVSWYQQVLGQGPQFIFQYYEKEERGRGNFPDRFSARQFPNYSSELNVNALLLGDSALYLCASSLAGDNQPQHFGDGTRLSIL.

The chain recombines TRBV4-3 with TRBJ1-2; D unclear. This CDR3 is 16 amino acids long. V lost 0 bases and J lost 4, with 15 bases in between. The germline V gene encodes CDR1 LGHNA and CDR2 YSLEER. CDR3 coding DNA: TGCGCCAGCAGCCAAGATACCGTCTTGCGGGGCTATGGCTACACCTTC. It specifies CASSQDTVLRGYGYTF.

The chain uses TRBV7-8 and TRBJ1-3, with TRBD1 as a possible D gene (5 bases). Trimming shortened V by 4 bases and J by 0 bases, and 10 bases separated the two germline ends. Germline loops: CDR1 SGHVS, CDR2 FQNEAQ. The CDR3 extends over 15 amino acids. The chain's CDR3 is CASSSYRSSGNTIYF. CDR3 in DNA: TGTGCCAGCAGCTCCTACAGGAGCTCTGGAAACACCATATATTTT.

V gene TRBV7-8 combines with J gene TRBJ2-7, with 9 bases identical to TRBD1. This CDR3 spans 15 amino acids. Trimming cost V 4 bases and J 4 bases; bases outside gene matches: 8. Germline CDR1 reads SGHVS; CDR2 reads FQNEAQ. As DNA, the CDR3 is TGTGCCAGCAGCTCGCCCGGGACAGGGTTGTACGAGCAGTACTTC. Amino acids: CASSSPGTGLYEQYF. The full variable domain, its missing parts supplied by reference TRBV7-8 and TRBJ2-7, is GAGVSQSPRYKVAKRGQDVALRCDPISGHVSLFWYQQALGQGPEFLTYFQNEAQLDKSGLPSDRFFAERPEGSVSTLKIQRTQQEDSAVYLCASSSPGTGLYEQYFGPGTRLTVT.

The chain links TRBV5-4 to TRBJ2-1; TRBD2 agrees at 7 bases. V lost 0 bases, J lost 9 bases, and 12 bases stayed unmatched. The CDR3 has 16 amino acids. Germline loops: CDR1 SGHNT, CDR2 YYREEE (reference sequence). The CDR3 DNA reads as TGTGCCAGCAGCTTGGCGGTTAGCGGGTGGTTCGCTGAGCAGTTCTTC. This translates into CASSLAVSGWFAEQFF.